A single sample is the source of the 7 T cell receptor beta chains below, sequenced in a study of beta chain features in type 1 diabetes. Study-wide results and caveats: TCRB CDR3 length was moderately but significantly reduced in all four CD4+ subsets of Type 1 diabetes patients.

Expressed TCRB transcripts were sequenced because the isolated RNA had all been reverse transcribed beforehand. The assay was immunoSEQ multiplex PCR, and TCRdb's table has in-frame clones only and misses some. The table includes hundreds of thousands of clones, around 15% detected once. The antigens these receptors bind are not known. The sequenced sample consisted of naive CD4+ T cells from blood. Receptors were obtained from a young man with type 1 diabetes.

The gene calls are TRBV6-1 and TRBJ2-1; D is unresolved. The CDR3 loop spans 13 amino acids. V dropped 1 base and J dropped 8 bases, with 9 bases sitting between them. CDR1 MNHNS and CDR2 SASEGT come from the germline V gene. DNA for the CDR3: TGTGCCAGCAGTGAAGGAAGGGTATATGAGCAGTTCTTC. Encoded protein: CASSEGRVYEQFF.

This clone was detected a few times. V and J are TRBV10-3 and TRBJ2-7; D call uncertain. This CDR3 comprises 15 residues. Germline V CDR1 and CDR2: ENHRY, SYGVKD. Trimming cost V 8 bases and J 0 bases, with 17 bases left between them. Here the CDR3 reads CAISQDRSSSYEQYF. The CDR3 DNA reads TGTGCCATCTCACAAGACCGATCGAGCTCCTACGAGCAGTACTTC.

This sequence joins TRBV30 and TRBJ1-2; no definite D call. Trimming removed 2 bases from V and 9 bases from J, with 7 bases in between. From germline, CDR1 is GTSNPN and CDR2 SVGIG (reference sequence). The CDR3 has 10 residues. CDR3 residues: CAWSLGRYTF. The CDR3 DNA sequence: TGTGCCTGGAGTCTAGGTCGCTACACCTTC.

The J gene is TRBJ2-7, the V gene TRBV12-1. TRBV12-1 is given as a pseudogene. The CDR3 runs 16 residues. CDR3 in amino acids: CASRLHGAASSYEQYF. As DNA, the CDR3 is TGTGCCAGCAGGCTCCACGGGGCGGCGTCGTCCTACGAGCAGTACTTC.

This clone was counted a few times. The rearrangement joins TRBV29-1 to TRBJ1-1, with unresolved D. The CDR3 loop spans 14 amino acids. From germline, CDR1 is SQVTM and CDR2 ANQGSEA. The ends were cut back, 6 bases at V and 1 base at J, with 15 bases in the middle. The CDR3 DNA reads TGCAGCGTCCGGCGCCTTGCAAGGAACACTGAAGCTTTCTTT. This encodes CSVRRLARNTEAFF.

The V and J genes are TRBV2 and TRBJ2-5; D gene ambiguous. The V and J ends lost 3 bases and 7 bases respectively, with 12 bases between them. This CDR3 contains 13 residues. Germline lookup yields CDR1 SNHLY and CDR2 FYNNEI. CDR3 nucleotide sequence: TGTGCCAGCAGTGATCCTCCCAAGGGGACCCAGTACTTC. Translation: CASSDPPKGTQYF.

This chain joins TRBV18 and TRBJ1-1; 9 bases are a match to TRBD1. CDR1 is KGHSH, CDR2 LQKENI, per germline. The CDR3 runs to 17 residues. Losses at the gene ends were 4 bases for V and 2 bases for J; bases not matched to a gene: 11. The CDR3 region has the DNA TGTGCCAGCTCACAAGGGACAGGGTCGGACCGAAACACTGAAGCTTTCTTT. Translating gives CASSQGTGSDRNTEAFF.